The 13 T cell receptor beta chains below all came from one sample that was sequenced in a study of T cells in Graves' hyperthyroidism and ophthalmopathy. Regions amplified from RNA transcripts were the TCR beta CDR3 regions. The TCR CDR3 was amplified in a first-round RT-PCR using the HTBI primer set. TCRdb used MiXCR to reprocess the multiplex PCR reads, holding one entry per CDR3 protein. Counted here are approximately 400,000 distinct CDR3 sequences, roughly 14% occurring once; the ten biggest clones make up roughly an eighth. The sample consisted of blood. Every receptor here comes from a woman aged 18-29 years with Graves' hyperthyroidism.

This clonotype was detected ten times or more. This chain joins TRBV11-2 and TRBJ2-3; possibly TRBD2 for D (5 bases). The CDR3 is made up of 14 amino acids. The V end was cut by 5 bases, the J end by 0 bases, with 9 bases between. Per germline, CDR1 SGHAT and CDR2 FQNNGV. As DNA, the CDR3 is TGTGCCAGCAGCCCGTGGGAGAGCACAGATACGCAGTATTTT. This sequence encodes CASSPWESTDTQYF. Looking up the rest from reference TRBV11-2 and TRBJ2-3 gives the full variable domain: EAGVAQSPRYKIIEKRQSVAFWCNPISGHATLYWYQQILGQGPKLLIQFQNNGVVDDSQLPKDRFSAERLKGVDSTLKIQPAKLEDSAVYLCASSPWESTDTQYFGPGTRLTVL.

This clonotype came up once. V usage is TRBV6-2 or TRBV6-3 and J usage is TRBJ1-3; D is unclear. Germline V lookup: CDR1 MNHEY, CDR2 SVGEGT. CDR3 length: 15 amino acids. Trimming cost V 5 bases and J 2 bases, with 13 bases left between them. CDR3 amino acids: CASSDRPWAGNTIYF. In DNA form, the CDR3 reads TGTGCCAGCAGTGACCGGCCTTGGGCTGGAAACACCATATATTTT.

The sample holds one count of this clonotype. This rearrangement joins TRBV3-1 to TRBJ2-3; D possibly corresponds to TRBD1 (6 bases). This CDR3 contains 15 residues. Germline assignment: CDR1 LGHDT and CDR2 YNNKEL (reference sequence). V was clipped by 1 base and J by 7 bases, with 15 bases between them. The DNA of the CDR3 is TGTGCCAGCAGCCAAGTGAGCAGGGGAGAAAATACGCAGTATTTT. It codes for CASSQVSRGENTQYF.

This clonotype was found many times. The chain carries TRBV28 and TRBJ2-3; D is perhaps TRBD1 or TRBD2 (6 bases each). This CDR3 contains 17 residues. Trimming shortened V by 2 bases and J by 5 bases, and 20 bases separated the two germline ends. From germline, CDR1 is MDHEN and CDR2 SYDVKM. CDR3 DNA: TGTGCCAGCAGTTTAGCTACGATGGACGGGGGCCAAGATACGCAGTATTTT. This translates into CASSLATMDGGQDTQYF. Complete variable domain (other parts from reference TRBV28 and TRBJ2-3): DVKVTQSSRYLVKRTGEKVFLECVQDMDHENMFWYRQDPGLGLRLIYFSYDVKMKEKGDIPEGYSVSREKKERFSLILESASTNQTSMYLCASSLATMDGGQDTQYFGPGTRLTVL.

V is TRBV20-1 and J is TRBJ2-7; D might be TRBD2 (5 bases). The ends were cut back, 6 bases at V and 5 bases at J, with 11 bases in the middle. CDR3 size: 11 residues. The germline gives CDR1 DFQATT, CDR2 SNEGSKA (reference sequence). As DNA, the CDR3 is TGCAGTGCGGTCGGGAACGACGAGCAGTACTTC. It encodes CSAVGNDEQYF.

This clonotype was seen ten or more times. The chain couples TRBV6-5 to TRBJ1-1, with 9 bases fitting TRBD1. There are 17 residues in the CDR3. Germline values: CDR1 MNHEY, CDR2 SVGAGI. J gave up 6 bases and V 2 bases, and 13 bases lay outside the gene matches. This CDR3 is CASSYNPGQGGVAEAFF. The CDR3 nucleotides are TGTGCCAGCAGTTACAACCCGGGACAGGGAGGGGTAGCTGAAGCTTTCTTT.

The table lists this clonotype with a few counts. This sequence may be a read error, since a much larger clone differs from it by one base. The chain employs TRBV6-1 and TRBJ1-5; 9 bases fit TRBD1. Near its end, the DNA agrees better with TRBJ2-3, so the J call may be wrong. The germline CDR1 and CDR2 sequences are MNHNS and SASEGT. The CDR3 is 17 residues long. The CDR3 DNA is TGTGCCAGCAGTGAAGGGGGACAGGGATTTGTCAATCAGCCCCAGTATTTT. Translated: CASSEGGQGFVNQPQYF.

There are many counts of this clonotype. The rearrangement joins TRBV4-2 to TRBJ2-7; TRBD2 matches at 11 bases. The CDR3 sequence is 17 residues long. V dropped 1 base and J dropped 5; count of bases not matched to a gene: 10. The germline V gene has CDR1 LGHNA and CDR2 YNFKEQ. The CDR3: CASSQGGALLAGDEQYF. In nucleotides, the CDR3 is TGTGCCAGCAGCCAAGGAGGTGCCCTACTAGCGGGAGACGAGCAGTACTTC.

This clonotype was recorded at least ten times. CDR3 bases: TGTGCCAGCAGCAGCGGATTTGGGGGCACAGATACGCAGTATTTT. Translation gives CASSSGFGGTDTQYF. The rearrangement uses TRBV11-2 and TRBJ2-3; D is possibly TRBD2 (5 bases). The CDR3 covers 15 residues. CDR1 and CDR2 (germline): SGHAT, FQNNGV. Trimming took 5 bases from V and 1 from J, leaving 13 bases between them.

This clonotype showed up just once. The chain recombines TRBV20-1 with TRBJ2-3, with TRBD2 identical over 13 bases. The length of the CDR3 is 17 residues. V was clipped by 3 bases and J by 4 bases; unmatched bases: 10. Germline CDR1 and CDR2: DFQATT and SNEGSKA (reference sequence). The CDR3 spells CSASFGLAGVGADTQYF. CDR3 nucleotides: TGCAGTGCTAGCTTCGGACTAGCGGGGGTAGGGGCAGATACGCAGTATTTT.

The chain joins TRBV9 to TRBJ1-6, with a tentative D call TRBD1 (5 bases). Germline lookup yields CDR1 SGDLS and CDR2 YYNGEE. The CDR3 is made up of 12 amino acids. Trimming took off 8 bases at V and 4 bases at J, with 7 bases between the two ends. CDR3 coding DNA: TGTGCCAGTGGGGGTTATAATTCACCCCTCCACTTT. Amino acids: CASGGYNSPLHF. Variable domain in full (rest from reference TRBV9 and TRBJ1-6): DSGVTQTPKHLITATGQRVTLRCSPRSGDLSVYWYQQSLDQGLQFLIQYYNGEERAKGNILERFSAQQFPDLHSELNLSSLELGDSALYFCASGGYNSPLHFGNGTRLTVT.

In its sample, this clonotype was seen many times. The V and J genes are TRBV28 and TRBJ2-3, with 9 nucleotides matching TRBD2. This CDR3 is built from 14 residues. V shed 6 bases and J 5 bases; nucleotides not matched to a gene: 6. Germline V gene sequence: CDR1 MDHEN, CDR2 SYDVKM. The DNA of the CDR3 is TGTGCCAGCAGGGCGACTAGCGGAGGAGATACGCAGTATTTT. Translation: CASRATSGGDTQYF.

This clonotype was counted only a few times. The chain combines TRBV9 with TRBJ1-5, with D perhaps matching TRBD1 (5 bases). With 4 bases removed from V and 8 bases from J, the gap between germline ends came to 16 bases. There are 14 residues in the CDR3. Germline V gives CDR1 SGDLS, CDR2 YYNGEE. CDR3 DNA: TGTGCCAGCAGCACCGGACGGCCGGGGGAGCCCCAGCATTTT. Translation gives CASSTGRPGEPQHF.